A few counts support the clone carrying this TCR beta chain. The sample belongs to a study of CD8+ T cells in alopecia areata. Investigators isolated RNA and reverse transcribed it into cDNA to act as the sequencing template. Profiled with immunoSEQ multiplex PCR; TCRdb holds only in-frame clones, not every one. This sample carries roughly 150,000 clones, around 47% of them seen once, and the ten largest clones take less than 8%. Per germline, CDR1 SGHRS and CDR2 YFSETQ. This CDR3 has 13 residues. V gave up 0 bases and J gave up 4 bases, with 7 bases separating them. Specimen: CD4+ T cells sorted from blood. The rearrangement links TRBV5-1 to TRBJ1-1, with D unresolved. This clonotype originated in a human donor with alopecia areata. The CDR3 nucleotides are TGCGCCAGCAGCTTGGGCGGGAGCACTGAAGCTTTCTTT. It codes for CASSLGGSTEAFF.